This T cell receptor (beta chain) was sequenced during a study of T cells in Graves' hyperthyroidism and ophthalmopathy. The CDR3 spans 13 residues. V dropped 6 bases and J dropped 6 bases, with 14 bases sitting between them. TCR beta CDR3 regions were amplified from RNA. HTBI primers were employed in a first-round RT-PCR of the TCR CDR3. TCRdb reprocessed the multiplex PCR reads via MiXCR and lists one record per CDR3 protein. The sample has a few hundred thousand distinct CDR3 sequences; 46% are singletons. This clonotype was recorded only once. The specimen sequenced was peripheral blood or thyroid tissue (not recorded which). V is TRBV12-3 or TRBV12-4 and J is TRBJ1-1; TRBD1 might be the D (5 bases). This TCR derives from an adult woman with Graves' disease, either hyperthyroidism or ophthalmopathy (not recorded which). The CDR3 sequence is CASSDKGSSEAFF. The CDR3 DNA is TGTGCCAGCAGCGACAAGGGGAGCTCTGAAGCTTTCTTT.